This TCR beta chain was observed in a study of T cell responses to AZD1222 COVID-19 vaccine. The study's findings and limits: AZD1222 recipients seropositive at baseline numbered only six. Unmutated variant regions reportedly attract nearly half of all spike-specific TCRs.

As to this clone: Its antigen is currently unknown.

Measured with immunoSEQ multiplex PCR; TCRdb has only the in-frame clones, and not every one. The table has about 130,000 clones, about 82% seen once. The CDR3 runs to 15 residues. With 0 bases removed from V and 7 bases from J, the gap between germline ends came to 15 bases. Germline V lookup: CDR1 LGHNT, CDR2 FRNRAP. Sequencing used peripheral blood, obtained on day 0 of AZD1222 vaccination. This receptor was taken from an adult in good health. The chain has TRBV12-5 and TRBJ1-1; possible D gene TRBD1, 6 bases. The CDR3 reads CASGLVLGLTGEAFF. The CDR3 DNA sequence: TGTGCTAGTGGTTTGGTACTCGGCTTGACAGGTGAAGCTTTCTTT.